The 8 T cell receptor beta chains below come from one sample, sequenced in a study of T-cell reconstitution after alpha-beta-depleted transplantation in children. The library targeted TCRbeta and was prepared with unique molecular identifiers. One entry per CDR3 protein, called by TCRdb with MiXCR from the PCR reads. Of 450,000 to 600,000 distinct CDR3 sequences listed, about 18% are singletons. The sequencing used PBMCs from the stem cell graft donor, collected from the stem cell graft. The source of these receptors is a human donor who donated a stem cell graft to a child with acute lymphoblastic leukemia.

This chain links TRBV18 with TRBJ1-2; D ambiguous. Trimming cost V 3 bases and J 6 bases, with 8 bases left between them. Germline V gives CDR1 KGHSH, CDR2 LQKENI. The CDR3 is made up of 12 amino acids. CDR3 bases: TGTGCCAGCTCACCGTACGGGGATGGCTACACCTTC. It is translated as CASSPYGDGYTF.

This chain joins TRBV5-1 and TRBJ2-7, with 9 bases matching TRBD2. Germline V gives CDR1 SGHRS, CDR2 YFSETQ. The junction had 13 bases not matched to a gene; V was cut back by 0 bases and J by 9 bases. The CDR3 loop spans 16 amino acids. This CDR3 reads CASSLGLSGRHGRQYF. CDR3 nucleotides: TGCGCCAGCAGCTTGGGGCTTAGCGGGAGACACGGTCGGCAGTACTTC.

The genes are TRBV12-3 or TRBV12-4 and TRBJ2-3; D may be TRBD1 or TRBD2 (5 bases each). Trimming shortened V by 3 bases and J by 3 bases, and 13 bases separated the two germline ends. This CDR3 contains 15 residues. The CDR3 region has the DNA TGTGCCAGCAGTTTGTGGGGGAGAAGTACAGATACGCAGTATTTT. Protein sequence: CASSLWGRSTDTQYF.

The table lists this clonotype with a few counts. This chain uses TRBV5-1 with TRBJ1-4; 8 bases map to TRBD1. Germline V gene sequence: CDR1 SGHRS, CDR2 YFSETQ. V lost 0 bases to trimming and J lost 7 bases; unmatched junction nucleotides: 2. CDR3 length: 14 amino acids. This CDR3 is CASSLDRGSEKLFF. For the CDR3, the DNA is TGCGCCAGCAGCTTGGACAGGGGGAGTGAAAAACTGTTTTTT.

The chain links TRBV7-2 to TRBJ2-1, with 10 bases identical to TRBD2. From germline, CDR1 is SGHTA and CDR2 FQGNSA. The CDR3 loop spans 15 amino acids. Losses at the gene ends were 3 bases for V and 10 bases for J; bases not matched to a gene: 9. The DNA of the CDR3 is TGTGCCAGCAGCTTGCTAGCGGGAGCCTTAGGAGAGCAGTTCTTC. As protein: CASSLLAGALGEQFF.

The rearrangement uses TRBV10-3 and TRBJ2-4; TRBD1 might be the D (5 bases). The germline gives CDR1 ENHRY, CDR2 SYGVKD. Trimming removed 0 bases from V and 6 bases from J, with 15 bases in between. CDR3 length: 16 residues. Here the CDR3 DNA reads TGTGCCATCAGTGAGTCGATCCAGGGAATAAGAAACATTCAGTACTTC. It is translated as CAISESIQGIRNIQYF.

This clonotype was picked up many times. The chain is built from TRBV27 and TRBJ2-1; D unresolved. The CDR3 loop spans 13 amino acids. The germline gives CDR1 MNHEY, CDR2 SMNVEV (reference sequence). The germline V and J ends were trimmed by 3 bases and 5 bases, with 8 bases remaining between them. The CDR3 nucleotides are TGTGCCAGCAGTTTCGCACTACACAATGAGCAGTTCTTC. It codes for CASSFALHNEQFF.

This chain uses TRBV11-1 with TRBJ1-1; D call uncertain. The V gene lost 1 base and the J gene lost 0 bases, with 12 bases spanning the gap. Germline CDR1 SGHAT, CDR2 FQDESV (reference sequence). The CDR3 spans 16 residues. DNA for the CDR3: TGTGCCAGCAGCTTAGAAGTGGTAGCAGTGAACACTGAAGCTTTCTTT. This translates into CASSLEVVAVNTEAFF.